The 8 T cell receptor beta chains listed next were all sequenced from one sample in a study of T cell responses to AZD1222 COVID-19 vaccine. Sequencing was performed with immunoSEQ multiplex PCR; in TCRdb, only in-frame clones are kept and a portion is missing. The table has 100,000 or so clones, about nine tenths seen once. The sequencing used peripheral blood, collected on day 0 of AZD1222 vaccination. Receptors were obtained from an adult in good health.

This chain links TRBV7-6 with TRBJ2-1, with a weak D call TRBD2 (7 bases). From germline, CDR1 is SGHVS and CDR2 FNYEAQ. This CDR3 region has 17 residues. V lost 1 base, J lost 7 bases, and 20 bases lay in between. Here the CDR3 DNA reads TGTGCCAGCAGCTTAGGCCGGGGGGCGGGAACGCGGAATGAGCAGTTCTTC. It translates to CASSLGRGAGTRNEQFF.

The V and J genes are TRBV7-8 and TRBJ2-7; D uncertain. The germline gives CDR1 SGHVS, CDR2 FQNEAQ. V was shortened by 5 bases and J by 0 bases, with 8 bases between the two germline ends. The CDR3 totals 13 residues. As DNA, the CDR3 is TGTGCCAGCAGCCCCCGGCGCTCCTACGAGCAGTACTTC. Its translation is CASSPRRSYEQYF.

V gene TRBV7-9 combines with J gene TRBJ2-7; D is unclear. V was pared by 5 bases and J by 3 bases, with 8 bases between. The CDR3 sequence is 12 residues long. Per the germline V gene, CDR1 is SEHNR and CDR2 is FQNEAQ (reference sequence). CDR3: CASSPRFYEQYF. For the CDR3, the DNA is TGTGCCAGCAGCCCCCGGTTCTACGAGCAGTACTTC.

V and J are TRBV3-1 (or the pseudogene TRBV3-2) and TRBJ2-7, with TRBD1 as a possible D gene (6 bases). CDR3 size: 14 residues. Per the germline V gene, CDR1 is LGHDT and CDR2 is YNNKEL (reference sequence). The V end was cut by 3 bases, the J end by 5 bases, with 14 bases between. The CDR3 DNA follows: TGTGCCAGCAGCCACGCCGGGACATCCGACGAGCAGTACTTC. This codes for CASSHAGTSDEQYF.

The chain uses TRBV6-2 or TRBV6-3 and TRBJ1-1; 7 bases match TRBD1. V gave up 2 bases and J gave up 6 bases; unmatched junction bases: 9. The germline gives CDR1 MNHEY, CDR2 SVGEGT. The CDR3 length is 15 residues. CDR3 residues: CASSYPNRGIAEAFF. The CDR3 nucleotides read TGTGCCAGCAGTTACCCTAACAGGGGTATCGCTGAAGCTTTCTTT.

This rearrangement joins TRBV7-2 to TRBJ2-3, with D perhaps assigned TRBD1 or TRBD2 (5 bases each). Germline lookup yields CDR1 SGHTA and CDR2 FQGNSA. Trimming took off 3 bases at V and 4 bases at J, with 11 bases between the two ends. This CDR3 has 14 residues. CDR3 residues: CASSLRGDADTQYF. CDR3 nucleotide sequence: TGTGCCAGCAGCTTGCGAGGGGACGCAGATACGCAGTATTTT. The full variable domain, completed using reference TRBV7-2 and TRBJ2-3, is GAGVSQSPSNKVTEKGKDVELRCDPISGHTALYWYRQSLGQGLEFLIYFQGNSAPDKSGLPSDRFSAERTGGSVSTLTIQRTQQEDSAVYLCASSLRGDADTQYFGPGTRLTVL.

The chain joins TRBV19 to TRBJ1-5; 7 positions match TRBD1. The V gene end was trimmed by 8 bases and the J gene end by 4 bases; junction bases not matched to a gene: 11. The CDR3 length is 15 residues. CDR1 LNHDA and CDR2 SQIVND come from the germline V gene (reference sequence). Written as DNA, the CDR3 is TGTGCCAGTTCCCGACAGGGCGGCCTTAATCAGCCCCAGCATTTT. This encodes CASSRQGGLNQPQHF.

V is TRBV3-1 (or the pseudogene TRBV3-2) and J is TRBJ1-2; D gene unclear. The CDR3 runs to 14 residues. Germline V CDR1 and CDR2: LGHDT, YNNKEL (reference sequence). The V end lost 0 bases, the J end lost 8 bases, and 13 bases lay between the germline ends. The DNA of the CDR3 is TGTGCCAGCAGCCAAGATGATATAGAAGACGGCTACACCTTC. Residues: CASSQDDIEDGYTF.